This is a list of T cell receptor beta chains from one sample in a study of T cell responses to AZD1222 COVID-19 vaccine. The protocol was immunoSEQ multiplex PCR, while the TCRdb copy is restricted to in-frame clones and leaves out a portion. The data show 150,000 or so clones, with 90% seen just once and approximately 1.5% held by the top ten. The material was peripheral blood, obtained on day 0 of AZD1222 vaccination. These receptors all come from an adult in good health. CDR3s leave out the opening cysteine and the closing phenylalanine or tryptophan. A D gene is named only where the DNA matches it firmly.

d_call: -; v_call: TRBV2; j_call: TRBJ1-6; cdr3_aa: ASSEESLSGSSYNSPLH
d_call: -; v_call: TRBV2; j_call: TRBJ1-5; cdr3_aa: ASRGHTNQPQH
d_call: -; v_call: TRBV13; j_call: TRBJ1-3; cdr3_aa: ASSVWGHIGNTIY
d_call: TRBD1; v_call: TRBV19; j_call: TRBJ2-2; cdr3_aa: ASSMGQWNTGELF
d_call: -; v_call: TRBV28; j_call: TRBJ2-7; cdr3_aa: ASSTLGGPYTYEQY
d_call: TRBD1; v_call: TRBV6-4; j_call: TRBJ1-5; cdr3_aa: ASSPGTGGGQPQH
d_call: -; v_call: TRBV19; j_call: TRBJ1-2; cdr3_aa: ASSPQGYGYT
d_call: -; v_call: TRBV7-3; j_call: TRBJ2-1; cdr3_aa: ASSLISGVNEQF
d_call: -; v_call: TRBV5-1; j_call: TRBJ2-1; cdr3_aa: ASSSDYHEQF
d_call: -; v_call: TRBV5-1; j_call: TRBJ2-7; cdr3_aa: ASSLRPGHEDEQY
d_call: -; v_call: TRBV21-1; j_call: TRBJ2-7; cdr3_aa: ANPGLAGGTRSYEQY
d_call: -; v_call: TRBV11-2; j_call: TRBJ1-5; cdr3_aa: ASSLAGDDQPQH
d_call: -; v_call: TRBV3-1/TRBV3-2; j_call: TRBJ2-7; cdr3_aa: ASSQRGRVEQY
d_call: -; v_call: TRBV18; j_call: TRBJ1-1; cdr3_aa: ASSPPSGTEAF
d_call: -; v_call: TRBV9; j_call: TRBJ2-3; cdr3_aa: ASSTRSGADTQY
d_call: -; v_call: TRBV28; j_call: TRBJ1-6; cdr3_aa: ASSTGISSSYNSPLH
d_call: TRBD1; v_call: TRBV5-4; j_call: TRBJ1-2; cdr3_aa: ASSLEGGQGDGYT
d_call: -; v_call: TRBV28; j_call: TRBJ1-2; cdr3_aa: ASWTEGSYGYT
d_call: TRBD2; v_call: TRBV11-2; j_call: TRBJ2-2; cdr3_aa: ASSSTRGVNTGELF
d_call: -; v_call: TRBV7-3; j_call: TRBJ1-6; cdr3_aa: ASSRRRLNSPLH